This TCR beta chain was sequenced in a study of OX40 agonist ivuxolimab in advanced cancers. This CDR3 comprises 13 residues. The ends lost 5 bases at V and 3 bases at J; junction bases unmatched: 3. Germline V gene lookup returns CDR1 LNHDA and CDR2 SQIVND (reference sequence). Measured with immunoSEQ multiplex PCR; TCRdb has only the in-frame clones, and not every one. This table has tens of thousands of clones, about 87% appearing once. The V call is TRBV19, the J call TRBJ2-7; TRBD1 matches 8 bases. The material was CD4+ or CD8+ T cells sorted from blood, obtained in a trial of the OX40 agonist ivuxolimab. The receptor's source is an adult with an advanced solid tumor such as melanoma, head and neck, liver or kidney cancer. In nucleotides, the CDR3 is TGTGCCAGTAGTTTGGACAGGGACTACGAGCAGTACTTC. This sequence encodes CASSLDRDYEQYF.